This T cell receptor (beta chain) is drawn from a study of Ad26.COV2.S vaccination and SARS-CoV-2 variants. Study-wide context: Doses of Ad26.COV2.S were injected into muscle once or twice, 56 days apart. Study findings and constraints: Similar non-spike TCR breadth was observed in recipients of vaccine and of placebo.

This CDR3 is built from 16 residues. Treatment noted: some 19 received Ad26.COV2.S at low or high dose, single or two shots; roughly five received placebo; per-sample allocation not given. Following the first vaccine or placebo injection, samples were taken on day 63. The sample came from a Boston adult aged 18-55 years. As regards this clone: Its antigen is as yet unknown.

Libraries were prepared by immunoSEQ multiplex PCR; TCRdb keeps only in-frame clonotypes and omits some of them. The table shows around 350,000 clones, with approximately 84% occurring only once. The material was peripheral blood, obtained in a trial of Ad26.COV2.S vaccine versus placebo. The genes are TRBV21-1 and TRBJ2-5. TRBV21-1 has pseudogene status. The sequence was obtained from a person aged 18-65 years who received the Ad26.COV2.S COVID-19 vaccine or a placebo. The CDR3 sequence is CASSTAGDGLQETQYF. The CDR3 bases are TGTGCCAGCAGCACTGCCGGAGACGGGCTTCAAGAGACCCAGTACTTC.